This record covers a single T cell receptor (beta chain). The antigen remains undetermined. Random hexamers were used to reverse transcribe an amount of roughly 0.45 to 1 ug RNA. By means of immunoSEQ multiplex PCR, TCR beta CDR3 spanning 54 Vbeta and 13 Jbeta underwent amplification. TCRdb re-called the immunoSEQ multiplex PCR reads through MiXCR, storing one row per CDR3 protein. The sample contains some 150,000 distinct CDR3 sequences, nearly 97% of which appear only once. The data were obtained in a study of CD8 T cells in Susac syndrome. Study-level findings and limits: A relatively small number of individuals underwent TCR sequencing and HLA analysis.

Trimming cost V 8 bases and J 5 bases, with 12 bases left between them. CDR3 length: 12 amino acids. Sequenced: CD8+ T cells from PBMCs. This chain joins TRBV12-3 or TRBV12-4 and TRBJ1-1; D uncertain. The clonotype originates from a human donor with multiple sclerosis. The CDR3 reads CASQSRRTEAFF. CDR3 coding DNA: TGTGCCAGCCAAAGCCGGAGGACTGAAGCTTTCTTT.